Listed below are T cell receptor beta chains from one sample, sequenced in a study of T cells in localized non-small cell lung cancer. Assay used: immunoSEQ multiplex PCR; TCRdb lists only in-frame clones, some missing. The repertoire includes about 20,000 clones, 75% to 85% of them detected once, and roughly 4.9% sits in the top ten. The sequenced sample was peripheral blood, obtained before any cancer treatment. These receptor sequences come from a man aged 40 to 75 with stage I lung adenocarcinoma. Both conserved end residues are part of each CDR3. D genes are given only for firm matches. A clone size is listed for some rows: how often the clone was seen (once, few, many), or a class if it is expanded.

clone size	V gene	J gene	D gene	CDR3 protein	CDR3 DNA
-	TRBV11-2	TRBJ2-7	TRBD1	CASSSTPGTGGNEQYF	TGTGCCAGCAGCTCAACCCCCGGGACAGGGGGAAACGAGCAGTACTTC
-	TRBV19	TRBJ1-5	-	CASSQTTHSYSNQPQHF	TGTGCCAGTAGCCAGACAACCCACAGCTATAGCAATCAGCCCCAGCATTTT
-	TRBV28	TRBJ1-1	-	CASSPEETGNFF	TGTGCCAGCAGTCCAGAGGAGACGGGTAATTTCTTT
-	TRBV15	TRBJ2-5	TRBD2	CATSRLGLQETQYF	TGTGCCACCAGCAGGTTGGGACTACAAGAGACCCAGTACTTC
-	TRBV2	TRBJ2-4	-	CASSRDFSASKNIQYF	TGTGCCAGCAGTCGGGACTTCTCCGCATCCAAAAACATTCAGTACTTC
medium-sized	TRBV5-4	TRBJ2-7	-	CASSLERGGEQYF	TGTGCCAGCAGCTTGGAGAGGGGGGGCGAGCAGTACTTC
-	TRBV6-5	TRBJ2-7	TRBD1	CASSSGTGESEQYF	TGTGCCAGCAGTTCCGGGACAGGGGAAAGCGAGCAGTACTTC
-	TRBV28	TRBJ1-1	-	CASSLSEMNTEAFF	TGTGCCAGCAGTTTATCTGAGATGAACACTGAAGCTTTCTTT
-	TRBV15	TRBJ2-1	-	CATRGGFSYNEQFF	TGTGCCACCAGGGGTGGTTTCTCCTACAATGAGCAGTTCTTC
-	TRBV19	TRBJ1-3	-	CASSMLPTGNTIYF	TGTGCCAGCAGTATGCTGCCAACTGGAAACACCATATATTTT
-	TRBV30	TRBJ2-7	-	CAWSGARGRSYEQYF	TGTGCCTGGAGTGGCGCTAGGGGACGGAGCTACGAGCAGTACTTC
-	TRBV4-2	TRBJ2-7	-	CASSQQGIGSYEQYF	TGTGCCAGCAGCCAACAGGGGATAGGCTCCTACGAGCAGTACTTC
-	TRBV30	TRBJ2-7	TRBD2	CAWGLAGFYEQYF	TGTGCCTGGGGACTAGCGGGCTTCTACGAGCAGTACTTC
-	TRBV28	TRBJ2-7	-	CASTRTDTYEQYF	TGTGCCAGCACCAGGACGGACACCTACGAGCAGTACTTC
-	TRBV7-8	TRBJ1-2	TRBD1	CASSSRAQGFGGYTF	TGTGCCAGCAGCTCACGAGCACAGGGGTTCGGTGGCTACACCTTC
-	TRBV30	TRBJ2-7	TRBD2	CAWSASSSGRWHEQYF	TGTGCCTGGAGCGCTTCGTCTAGCGGCCGGTGGCACGAGCAGTACTTC
-	TRBV10-3	TRBJ1-6	-	CAISSGQNNSPLHF	TGTGCCATCAGTTCCGGACAGAATAATTCACCCCTCCACTTT
-	TRBV20-1	TRBJ2-7	TRBD1	CSAPTGYEQYF	TGCAGTGCTCCGACAGGGTACGAGCAGTACTTC
few	TRBV7-9	TRBJ2-7	-	CASSLAHSYEQYF	TGTGCCAGCAGCTTAGCCCACTCCTACGAGCAGTACTTC
-	TRBV28	TRBJ2-7	-	CASTSVGIPYEQYF	TGTGCCAGCACCTCGGTCGGGATCCCTTACGAGCAGTACTTC
-	TRBV2	TRBJ2-1	TRBD2	CASYLGLAGVSSYNEQFF	TGTGCCAGCTATCTAGGACTAGCGGGTGTCAGCTCCTACAATGAGCAGTTCTTC
-	TRBV7-9	TRBJ2-5	-	CAYMGVPGTQETQYF	TGTGCCTATATGGGGGTCCCAGGGACCCAGGAGACCCAGTACTTC
-	TRBV14	TRBJ2-7	-	CASSATLYEQYF	TGTGCCAGCAGCGCGACCCTCTACGAGCAGTACTTC